The 21 T cell receptor beta chains below were found in one sample sequenced in a study of blood T cell repertoires in COVID-19. The method was immunoSEQ multiplex PCR; TCRdb's version includes in-frame clones alone and lacks a portion of them. The sample consists of 250,000 or so clones, roughly 85% of them appearing once. The sample was peripheral blood. The receptor set was obtained from a woman aged 18-29 years with acute or convalescent COVID-19.

This chain connects TRBV5-6 to TRBJ2-2; D unresolved. The CDR3 sequence is 13 residues long. V lost 6 bases to trimming and J lost 1 base, with 7 bases between them. Germline CDR1 and CDR2: SGHDT and YYEEEE. This CDR3 reads CASINGNTGELFF. CDR3 in DNA: TGTGCCAGCATAAACGGGAACACCGGGGAGCTGTTTTTT.

The chain joins TRBV6-5 to TRBJ1-2; the match to TRBD1 covers 8 bases. V dropped 2 bases and J dropped 8; count of bases not matched to a gene: 10. The CDR3 runs 15 residues. Per the germline V gene, CDR1 is MNHEY and CDR2 is SVGAGI. CDR3 DNA sequence: TGTGCCAGCAGTTACGCGCGGCAGGGGGCCGGGGGCTACACCTTC. As protein: CASSYARQGAGGYTF.

The rearrangement uses TRBV6-5 and TRBJ1-5, with unresolved D. Per the germline V gene, CDR1 is MNHEY and CDR2 is SVGAGI. The CDR3 sequence is 11 residues long. The V gene lost 8 bases and the J gene lost 7 bases, with 9 bases spanning the gap. The CDR3 reads CASGPRQPQHF. CDR3 DNA: TGTGCCAGCGGTCCTAGGCAGCCCCAGCATTTT.

The V gene is TRBV6-2 or TRBV6-3, the J gene TRBJ2-1, with 7 nucleotides matching TRBD2. With 1 base clipped from V and 0 bases from J, the junction kept 12 bases outside the gene matches. This CDR3 is built from 19 residues. Germline-derived CDR1 and CDR2 are MNHEY and SVGEGT. CDR3 DNA sequence: TGTGCCAGCAGTTACTGGACTAGTATGGTACTCAGCTCCTACAATGAGCAGTTCTTC. Its translation: CASSYWTSMVLSSYNEQFF.

The chain is built from TRBV19 and TRBJ1-2; D might be TRBD1 (6 bases). The length of the CDR3 is 13 residues. Trimming stripped 5 bases from V and 8 bases from J, with 15 bases between. Germline values: CDR1 LNHDA, CDR2 SQIVND (reference sequence). The CDR3 sequence: CASSPQNRAGYTF. The DNA for the CDR3 is TGTGCCAGTAGTCCACAGAACAGGGCCGGCTACACCTTC. Looking up the rest from reference TRBV19 and TRBJ1-2 gives the full variable domain: DGGITQSPKYLFRKEGQNVTLSCEQNLNHDAMYWYRQDPGQGLRLIYYSQIVNDFQKGDIAEGYSVSREKKESFPLTVTSAQKNPTAFYLCASSPQNRAGYTFGSGTRLTVV.

The chain has TRBV5-4 and TRBJ2-7, with 8 bases lining up with TRBD2. Losses at the gene ends were 4 bases for V and 4 bases for J; bases not matched to a gene: 13. The CDR3 has 16 amino acids. Germline V gene sequence: CDR1 SGHNT, CDR2 YYREEE (reference sequence). The CDR3 region is CASSNPSGSTPYEQYF. The CDR3 DNA reads as TGTGCCAGCAGCAACCCTAGCGGGTCAACCCCTTACGAGCAGTACTTC.

The sample holds one count of this clone. The chain links TRBV28 to TRBJ1-4, with D possibly matching TRBD1 (5 bases). Trimming cost V 3 bases and J 4 bases, with 9 bases left between them. The CDR3 runs to 14 residues. Germline CDR1 is MDHEN and CDR2 is SYDVKM. CDR3 DNA sequence: TGTGCCAGCAGTTTGACAGCTTTTAATGAAAAACTGTTTTTT. Translation gives CASSLTAFNEKLFF.

This clone was seen once. This chain connects TRBV5-5 to TRBJ1-2, with 7 bases fitting TRBD1. Per germline, CDR1 SGHKS and CDR2 YYEKEE (reference sequence). The length of the CDR3 is 16 residues. V lost 1 base to trimming and J lost 6 bases; unmatched junction nucleotides: 12. The CDR3 loop reads CASSLWDSFDADGYTF. The CDR3 DNA sequence: TGTGCCAGCAGCTTGTGGGACAGTTTTGATGCCGATGGCTACACCTTC.

The genes are TRBV5-6 and TRBJ1-4; a weak D match, TRBD1 (5 bases). In germline, CDR1 is SGHDT, CDR2 YYEEEE. Between the trimmed V and J ends, which lost 0 bases and 8 bases, there was a span of 17 bases. This CDR3 is built from 16 residues. The CDR3 region has the DNA TGTGCCAGCAGCTTGGGGCAGAACGGGGACTACGAAAAACTGTTTTTT. It yields the protein CASSLGQNGDYEKLFF.

The gene calls are TRBV3-1 (or the pseudogene TRBV3-2) and TRBJ1-1, with TRBD1 as a possible D gene (5 bases). The CDR3 length is 16 residues. V lost 6 bases and J 0 bases, leaving 17 bases between the germline ends. CDR1 and CDR2 from the germline V gene are LGHDT and YNNKEL (reference sequence). In nucleotides, the CDR3 is TGTGCCAGCAGACCCGGAGGGGCCCGTTTGAACACTGAAGCTTTCTTT. This translates into CASRPGGARLNTEAFF.

The chain links TRBV5-1 to TRBJ2-3, with TRBD1 as a possible D gene (5 bases). The V and J ends lost 4 bases and 3 bases respectively, with 18 bases between them. CDR3 length: 16 residues. Germline CDR1 reads SGHRS; CDR2 reads YFSETQ. The CDR3 coding sequence is TGCGCCAGCAGCCCCCCGGTAGGGGCTGGGACAGATACGCAGTATTTT. Translation gives CASSPPVGAGTDTQYF.

The chain has TRBV19 and TRBJ1-4; D may be TRBD1 (5 bases). There are 13 residues in the CDR3. Germline assignment: CDR1 LNHDA and CDR2 SQIVND (reference sequence). The V end was cut by 4 bases, the J end by 10 bases, with 13 bases between. The CDR3 DNA reads as TGTGCCAGTAGTACCCTGGGGGGGGGAAAACTGTTTTTT. Translating it yields CASSTLGGGKLFF.

A note on this clone: The sample contains more than one DNA sequence encoding this CDR3. The V gene is TRBV2, the J gene TRBJ1-2; D gene uncertain. Trimming shortened V by 5 bases and J by 5 bases, and 9 bases separated the two germline ends. CDR3 length equals 12 residues. Germline CDR1 is SNHLY and CDR2 is FYNNEI. The CDR3 region has the DNA TGTGCCAGCAGTCCTGAGGGTTATGGCTACACCTTC. Amino acids: CASSPEGYGYTF.

The V call is TRBV18, the J call TRBJ1-1; D not certain. The CDR3 extends over 14 amino acids. The germline gives CDR1 KGHSH, CDR2 LQKENI. Trimming cost V 4 bases and J 1 base, with 10 bases left between them. CDR3 nucleotide sequence: TGTGCCAGCTCACTACCCACAGAGAACACTGAAGCTTTCTTT. Translating it yields CASSLPTENTEAFF.

The chain links TRBV4-3 to TRBJ2-2, with no clear D. Germline V CDR1 and CDR2: LGHNA, YSLEER. This CDR3 has 13 residues. V was pared by 1 base and J by 4 bases, with 4 bases between. The CDR3 loop is CASSQVVTGELFF. Written as DNA, the CDR3 is TGCGCCAGCAGCCAAGTCGTCACCGGGGAGCTGTTTTTT.

The V call is TRBV25-1, the J call TRBJ1-4; 7 bases align to TRBD1. Germline lookup yields CDR1 MGHDK and CDR2 SYGVNS. This CDR3 is built from 15 residues. The V and J ends lost 0 bases and 10 bases, in that order; junction bases with no gene match: 8. The CDR3 reads CASSEYTDREPKLFF. The CDR3 DNA follows: TGTGCCAGCAGTGAATATACCGACAGGGAACCAAAACTGTTTTTT.

The chain is built from TRBV7-9 and TRBJ1-4; D gene unclear. The CDR3 spans 18 residues. V was trimmed by 5 bases and J by 0 bases, leaving 19 bases between them. Germline CDR1 and CDR2: SEHNR and FQNEAQ (reference sequence). For the CDR3, the DNA is TGTGCCAGCAGCCACCTTCGGGGTATCCCCCCAACTAATGAAAAACTGTTTTTT. Protein product: CASSHLRGIPPTNEKLFF.

The chain employs TRBV4-3 and TRBJ2-3; D is unresolved. Germline-derived CDR1 and CDR2 are LGHNA and YSLEER. The CDR3 extends over 13 amino acids. V was trimmed by 4 bases and J by 5 bases, leaving 10 bases between them. DNA for the CDR3: TGCGCCAGCAGCCGCCTGCTAGAAGATACGCAGTATTTT. As protein: CASSRLLEDTQYF.

The table lists this clone with a few counts. The chain joins TRBV19 to TRBJ1-5; D possibly corresponds to TRBD1 (6 bases). The CDR3 loop spans 14 amino acids. Trimming pared 6 bases from V and 3 bases from J, leaving 12 bases between. Germline values: CDR1 LNHDA, CDR2 SQIVND (reference sequence). The CDR3 here is CASRLRDNNQPQHF. CDR3 sequence (DNA): TGTGCCAGTAGACTAAGGGACAACAATCAGCCCCAGCATTTT. Using reference TRBV19 and TRBJ1-5 for the parts outside the CDR3, the full variable domain is DGGITQSPKYLFRKEGQNVTLSCEQNLNHDAMYWYRQDPGQGLRLIYYSQIVNDFQKGDIAEGYSVSREKKESFPLTVTSAQKNPTAFYLCASRLRDNNQPQHFGDGTRLSIL.

V and J are TRBV5-5 and TRBJ2-7; perhaps TRBD1 as D (5 bases). Per germline, CDR1 SGHKS and CDR2 YYEKEE (reference sequence). Trimming stripped 3 bases from V and 6 bases from J, with 19 bases between. The CDR3 contains 15 residues. The CDR3 reads CASSSSRVNSGEQYF. CDR3 in DNA: TGTGCCAGCAGCTCCAGCAGGGTAAATTCTGGCGAGCAGTACTTC. Together with reference TRBV5-5 and TRBJ2-7, the CDR3 gives the full variable domain: DAGVTQSPTHLIKTRGQQVTLRCSPISGHKSVSWYQQVLGQGPQFIFQYYEKEERGRGNFPDRFSARQFPNYSSELNVNALLLGDSALYLCASSSSRVNSGEQYFGPGTRLTVT.

The table lists this clone with a few counts. The chain links TRBV7-3 to TRBJ2-2; D is possibly TRBD1 (6 bases). The CDR3 extends over 14 amino acids. Germline assignment: CDR1 SGHTA and CDR2 FQGTGA. Trimming took off 5 bases at V and 1 base at J, with 8 bases between the two ends. This CDR3 reads CASSPTGNTGELFF. The DNA of the CDR3 is TGTGCCAGCAGCCCGACAGGGAACACCGGGGAGCTGTTTTTT.